These T cell receptor beta chains were read from a single sample in a study of breast tumors, draining lymph nodes, adjacent tissues. TCRdb itself ran the multiplex PCR reads through MiXCR, one entry per CDR3 protein. The sample lists about 180,000 distinct CDR3 sequences, 25% to 40% occurring once. The specimen sequenced was axillary lymph node tissue. Receptors were obtained from a female donor with breast cancer. Some clones in this sample may be carry-over from other donors' samples. The CDR3 runs from the conserved cysteine through the conserved F or W. The order of the fields is V gene, J gene, CDR3 length, D gene, clone size, CDR3 protein, CDR3 DNA. D genes are given only for firm matches. Not all rows give a size; the values are once, few, many and, for expanded clones, a class.

TRBV27	TRBJ2-1	14	-	-	CAGSSQSVPGEQFF	TGTGCCGGCAGTTCCCAAAGCGTCCCAGGTGAGCAGTTCTTC
TRBV24-1	TRBJ2-2	16	TRBD2	-	CATSETGLAGAGELFF	TGTGCCACCAGTGAAACAGGACTAGCGGGAGCCGGGGAGCTGTTTTTT
TRBV27	TRBJ1-5	16	-	many	CASSLSSGEMDQPQHF	TGTGCCAGCAGTTTATCGTCAGGGGAAATGGATCAGCCCCAGCATTTT
TRBV9	TRBJ1-2	13	-	many	CASSEQGYYGYTF	TGTGCCAGCAGCGAGCAGGGGTACTATGGCTACACCTTC
TRBV2	TRBJ2-7	11	-	many	CASQVGNEQYF	TGTGCCAGCCAGGTCGGGAACGAGCAGTACTTC
TRBV10-3	TRBJ2-5	16	TRBD2	-	CAVRSPRLAGLETQYF	TGTGCCGTCAGGTCCCCAAGACTAGCGGGGTTGGAGACCCAGTACTTC
TRBV25-1	TRBJ1-1	12	-	-	CASTHGDTEAFF	TGTGCCAGCACTCACGGGGACACTGAAGCTTTCTTT
TRBV5-4	TRBJ1-6	15	-	-	CASSPGTALNSPLHF	TGTGCCAGCAGCCCCGGGACGGCTCTTAATTCACCCCTCCACTTT
TRBV20-1	TRBJ2-3	15	TRBD2	many	CSASQASGRSDTQYF	TGCAGTGCTAGTCAGGCTAGCGGGAGATCAGATACGCAGTATTTT
TRBV7-8	TRBJ2-5	17	TRBD1	many	CASSSSRQGIREETQYF	TGTGCCAGCAGCTCCTCCCGACAGGGGATACGGGAAGAGACCCAGTACTTC
TRBV28	TRBJ2-6	15	-	-	CASSSSGSGANVLTF	TGTGCCAGCAGTTCTTCAGGGTCTGGGGCCAACGTCCTGACTTTC
TRBV29-1	TRBJ1-4	14	-	many	CSVEGLATNEKLFF	TGCAGCGTTGAAGGATTGGCAACTAATGAAAAACTGTTTTTT
TRBV5-1	TRBJ1-2	12	-	-	CASSLVGWGYTF	TGCGCCAGCAGCTTAGTGGGCTGGGGCTACACCTTC
TRBV5-8	TRBJ2-7	13	-	many	CASSSRQSYEQYF	TGTGCCAGCAGCTCCCGACAATCCTACGAGCAGTACTTC
TRBV20-1	TRBJ2-5	17	TRBD1	many	CSARKFFRQGWDETQYF	TGCAGTGCTAGAAAATTCTTTAGACAGGGATGGGATGAGACCCAGTACTTC
TRBV6-6	TRBJ1-4	13	-	many	CASSSQYNEKLFF	TGTGCCAGCAGTTCCCAGTATAATGAAAAACTGTTTTTT
TRBV5-1	TRBJ2-3	16	-	many	CASSAPGHGAGGTQYF	TGCGCCAGCAGTGCCCCGGGACATGGGGCGGGTGGTACGCAGTATTTT